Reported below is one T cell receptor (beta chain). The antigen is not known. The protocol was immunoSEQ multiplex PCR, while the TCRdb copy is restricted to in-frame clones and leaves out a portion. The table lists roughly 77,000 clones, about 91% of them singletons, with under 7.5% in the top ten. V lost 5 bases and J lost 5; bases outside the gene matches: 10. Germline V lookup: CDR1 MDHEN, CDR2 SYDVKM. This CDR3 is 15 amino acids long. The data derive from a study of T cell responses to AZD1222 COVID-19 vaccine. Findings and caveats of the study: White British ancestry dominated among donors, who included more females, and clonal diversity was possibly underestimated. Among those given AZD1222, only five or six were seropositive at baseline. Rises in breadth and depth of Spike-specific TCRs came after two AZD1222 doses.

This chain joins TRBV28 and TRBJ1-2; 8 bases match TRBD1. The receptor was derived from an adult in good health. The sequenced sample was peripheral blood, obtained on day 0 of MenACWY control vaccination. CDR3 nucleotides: TGTGCCAGCAGTCTCCCCGACAGGGGTTGGTATGGCTACACCTTC. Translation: CASSLPDRGWYGYTF.